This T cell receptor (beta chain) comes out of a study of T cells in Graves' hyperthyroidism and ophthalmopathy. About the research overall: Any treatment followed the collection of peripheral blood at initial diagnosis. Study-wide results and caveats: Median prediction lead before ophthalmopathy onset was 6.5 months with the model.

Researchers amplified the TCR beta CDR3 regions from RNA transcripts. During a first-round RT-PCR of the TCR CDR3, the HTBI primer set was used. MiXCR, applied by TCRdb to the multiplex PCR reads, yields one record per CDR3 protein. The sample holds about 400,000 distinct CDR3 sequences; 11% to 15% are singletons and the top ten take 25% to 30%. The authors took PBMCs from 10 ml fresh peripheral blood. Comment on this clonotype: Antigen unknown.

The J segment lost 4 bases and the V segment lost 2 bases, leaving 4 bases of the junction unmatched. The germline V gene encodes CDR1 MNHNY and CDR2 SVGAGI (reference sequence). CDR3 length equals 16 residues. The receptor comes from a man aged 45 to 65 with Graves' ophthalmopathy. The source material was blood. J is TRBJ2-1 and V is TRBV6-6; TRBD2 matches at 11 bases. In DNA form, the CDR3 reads TGTGCCAGCAGTTACCGGGGACTAGCGGAGTACAATGAGCAGTTCTTC. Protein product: CASSYRGLAEYNEQFF.